This is a list of T cell receptor beta chains from one sample in a study of long-term antiretroviral therapy in people with HIV. The protocol was immunoSEQ multiplex PCR, while the TCRdb copy is restricted to in-frame clones and leaves out a portion. The sample holds 26,000 or so clones, 78% seen once. The sequences come from unsorted PBMCs, collected 1.5 years before starting antiretroviral therapy. These receptor sequences come from a young man with HIV. Each CDR3 is given with its conserved first and last residue. A D gene is named only where the DNA matches it firmly. Where a row states a size, it is once, few, many or the class of an expanded clone; other rows omit it.

j_call d_call clone_size v_call cdr3_aa cdr3_nt
TRBJ2-3 - - TRBV28 CASFEWGDRDTQYF TGTGCCAGCTTCGAGTGGGGGGACCGAGATACGCAGTATTTT
TRBJ1-1 - - TRBV27 CASSFGTDPRSTEAFF TGTGCCAGCAGTTTCGGGACGGACCCGCGAAGTACTGAAGCTTTCTTT
TRBJ2-7 TRBD2 few TRBV6-1 CASSEWTSPFYEQYF TGTGCCAGCAGTGAATGGACTAGCCCTTTCTACGAGCAGTACTTC
TRBJ2-7 TRBD1 - TRBV19 CASSPGQGETYEQYF TGTGCCAGTAGTCCGGGACAGGGGGAAACCTACGAGCAGTACTTC
TRBJ2-1 - - TRBV6-6 CASSTILEQFF TGTGCCAGCAGTACTATACTTGAGCAGTTCTTC
TRBJ1-4 - - TRBV10-2 CASRGGAANEKLFF TGCGCCAGCCGAGGGGGGGCGGCTAATGAAAAACTGTTTTTT
TRBJ1-5 - - TRBV28 CASSPFGPGNQPQHF -
TRBJ2-2 - once TRBV6-5 CASSYSRQNTGELFF TGTGCCAGCAGTTACAGCCGGCAGAACACCGGGGAGCTGTTTTTT
TRBJ2-6 TRBD2 - TRBV4-2 CASSVGGFSGANVLTF TGTGCCAGCAGCGTCGGGGGGTTCTCTGGGGCCAACGTCCTGACTTTC
TRBJ2-5 TRBD2 - TRBV7-7 CASSPRGRAGGSETQYF TGTGCTAGCAGTCCCAGGGGAAGGGCGGGAGGAAGTGAGACCCAGTACTTC
TRBJ2-1 TRBD1 - TRBV9 CASSSRTGSNEQFF TGTGCCAGCAGCTCCAGGACAGGGAGCAATGAGCAGTTCTTC
TRBJ1-1 - - TRBV7-9 CASSRGPLTEAFF TGTGCCAGCAGCCGGGGACCACTTACTGAAGCTTTCTTT
TRBJ1-6 - - TRBV6-4 CASSDRTSQISSYNSPLHF TGTGCCAGCAGTGACCGAACGAGTCAGATCAGCTCCTATAATTCACCCCTCCACTTT
TRBJ2-2 TRBD2 - TRBV6-5 CASTPLAGGPGELFF TGTGCCAGCACCCCACTAGCGGGAGGGCCCGGGGAGCTGTTTTTT
TRBJ1-5 - few TRBV27 CASSPTGSGNQPQHF TGTGCCAGCAGTCCCACAGGTTCGGGCAATCAGCCCCAGCATTTT
TRBJ2-7 TRBD1 - TRBV5-1 CASSWDRELSYEQYF TGCGCCAGCAGTTGGGACAGGGAACTCTCCTACGAGCAGTACTTC
TRBJ1-5 - medium-sized TRBV15 CATSRDGGQPQHF TGTGCCACCAGCAGAGATGGGGGTCAGCCCCAGCATTTT
TRBJ2-7 - - TRBV7-9 CASSSTGTPTYEQYF TGTGCCAGCAGTTCGACCGGGACGCCGACCTACGAGCAGTACTTC
TRBJ2-7 TRBD2 - TRBV27 CASSLAGAYEQYF TGTGCCAGCAGCCTAGCGGGAGCCTACGAGCAGTACTTC
TRBJ1-1 - - TRBV10-3 CAIRTELNTEAFF TGTGCCATCAGGACAGAGCTGAACACTGAAGCTTTCTTT
TRBJ1-1 - - TRBV6-5 CASSYRGPPPHEAFF TGTGCCAGCAGTTACCGGGGGCCCCCGCCACACGAAGCTTTCTTT
TRBJ2-1 - - TRBV4-2 CASSQGIGVGNEQFF TGTGCCAGCAGCCAGGGGATAGGAGTAGGCAATGAGCAGTTCTTC
TRBJ2-2 TRBD2 - TRBV28 CASGTSGNTGELFF TGTGCCAGCGGGACTAGCGGTAACACCGGGGAGCTGTTTTTT
TRBJ2-7 TRBD1 - TRBV28 CASSSPWTGIYEQYF TGTGCCAGCAGTTCCCCTTGGACAGGGATCTACGAGCAGTACTTC
TRBJ1-3 TRBD1 - TRBV6-5 CATRTGGSGNTIYF TGTGCCACACGAACAGGGGGATCTGGAAACACCATATATTTT